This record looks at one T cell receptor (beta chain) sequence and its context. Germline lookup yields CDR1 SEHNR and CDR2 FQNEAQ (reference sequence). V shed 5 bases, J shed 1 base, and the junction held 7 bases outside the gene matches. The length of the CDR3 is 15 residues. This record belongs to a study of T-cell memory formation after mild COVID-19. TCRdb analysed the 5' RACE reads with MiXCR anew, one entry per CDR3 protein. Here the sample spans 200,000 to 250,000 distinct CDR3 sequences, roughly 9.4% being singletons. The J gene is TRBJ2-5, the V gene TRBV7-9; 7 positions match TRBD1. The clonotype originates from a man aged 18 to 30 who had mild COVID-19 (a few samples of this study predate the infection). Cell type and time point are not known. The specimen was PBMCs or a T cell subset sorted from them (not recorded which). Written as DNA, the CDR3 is TGTGCCAGCAGCCTCCCGGGACAGCTCCAAGAGACCCAGTACTTC. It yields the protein CASSLPGQLQETQYF.